The present T cell receptor (beta chain) was sequenced within a study of CD8 T cells in Susac syndrome. On the study more broadly: Among the Susac syndrome patients who underwent sequencing, about six had clinically active disease, while under 10 of them were in remission. Patients with Susac syndrome were therapy-naive, on corticosteroids, or on intravenous immunoglobulin alone at the time that blood was drawn.

In contrast to the negatively isolated CD8+ and CD4+ T cells, TEMRA cells were FACS-enriched. This CDR3 spans 13 amino acids. Germline V gene data show CDR1 as SQVTM and CDR2 as ANQGSEA. Trimming removed 3 bases from V and 4 bases from J, with 13 bases in between. Random hexamers were used to reverse transcribe an amount of about 0.45 to 1 ug RNA. TCRdb recomputed calls from the immunoSEQ multiplex PCR reads with MiXCR, one row per CDR3 protein. The sample shows around 100,000 distinct CDR3 sequences, about 95% of them seen only once. This sequence originates from a human donor with Susac syndrome. This chain connects TRBV29-1 to TRBJ2-7; D is ambiguous. The sequenced sample was CD8+ T cells from PBMCs. CDR3 loop: CSVEIVSGYEQYF. In DNA, the CDR3 is TGCAGCGTTGAGATAGTTTCTGGGTACGAGCAGTACTTC.